The clone carrying this T cell receptor (beta chain) was seen only once. Its target is unknown. V shed 3 bases and J shed 5 bases, with 16 bases lying between them. The CDR3 extends over 14 amino acids. Germline V gives CDR1 SQVTM, CDR2 ANQGSEA. The sample belongs to a study of shared clonotypes between healthy human individuals. Whole-study findings and limits: Clonotype sharing levels among donors were expected to vary with sequencing depth. The four-donor shared clonotypes exceeded non-shared clonotypes in generation probability, with non-shared ones scoring lower.

Only in-frame clones appear in the TCRdb table, and some are missing; sequencing was by immunoSEQ multiplex PCR. The sample shows about 2 million clones, about 95% of them seen only once. CD45RO-negative cells were positively selected for CCR7, leaving out terminally differentiated effector memory CD45RA+ cells. The chain uses TRBV29-1 and TRBJ2-5; D possibly matches TRBD1 or TRBD2 (7 bases each). This receptor was taken from a man aged 18 to 35 in good health. Sequenced: naive CD8+ T cells sorted from blood. CDR3 in amino acids: CSVDFTGEGETQYF. The CDR3 coding sequence is TGCAGCGTTGATTTTACAGGGGAGGGGGAGACCCAGTACTTC.